This T cell receptor (beta chain) was identified in a study of cytomegalovirus exposure and HLA in healthy donors. This clone was detected a few times. Its specificity is not known. General observations from the study: Among the sequence variants, a highly shared cluster was likely an artifact of sequencing.

It was with 60 Vbeta and 13 Jbeta primers that the PCR ran. Produced via immunoSEQ multiplex PCR; TCRdb's table is partial and in-frame only. The table has over 85,000 clones, roughly 66% seen once. The TCR comes from a man aged 30 to 39 in good health and CMV-seronegative. Sequencing was performed on PBMCs.

CDR3 in amino acids: CASREQGNEQFF. For the CDR3, the DNA is TGTGCCAGCAGGGAACAGGGGAATGAGCAGTTCTTC. V is TRBV7-9 and J is TRBJ2-1; 7 bases are shared with TRBD1. This CDR3 comprises 12 residues. The V and J ends lost 6 bases and 7 bases, in that order; junction bases with no gene match: 3. Looked up from germline, CDR1 is SEHNR and CDR2 is FQNEAQ (reference sequence). Complete variable domain (other parts from reference TRBV7-9 and TRBJ2-1): DTGVSQNPRHKITKRGQNVTFRCDPISEHNRLYWYRQTLGQGPEFLTYFQNEAQLEKSRLLSDRFSAERPKGSFSTLEIQRTEQGDSAMYLCASREQGNEQFFGPGTRLTVL.